A single sample is the source of the 6 T cell receptor beta chains below, sequenced in a study of cytomegalovirus exposure and HLA in healthy donors. With 60 Vbeta and 13 Jbeta primers, the PCR was carried out. The method was immunoSEQ multiplex PCR; TCRdb's version includes in-frame clones alone and lacks a portion of them. The sample shows some 150,000 clones, roughly 80% of them seen only once. Sequenced material: PBMCs. The receptors were gathered from a woman aged 50 to 60 in good health and CMV-seronegative.

This chain connects TRBV6-1 to TRBJ1-6; TRBD1 aligns across 8 bases. The CDR3 loop spans 14 amino acids. V lost 7 bases, J lost 7 bases, and 6 bases stayed unmatched. The germline V gene encodes CDR1 MNHNS and CDR2 SASEGT. As DNA, the CDR3 is TGTGCCAGCACCCCGGGACAGGAAAATTCACCCCTCCACTTT. It encodes CASTPGQENSPLHF.

The chain couples TRBV7-2 to TRBJ2-1; unclear D gene. Trimming shortened V by 5 bases and J by 0 bases, and 11 bases separated the two germline ends. CDR3 length: 15 residues. Germline-derived CDR1 and CDR2 are SGHTA and FQGNSA. Here the CDR3 reads CASSLGRFSYNEQFF. CDR3 bases: TGTGCCAGCAGCCTAGGGCGGTTCTCCTACAATGAGCAGTTCTTC.

This chain links TRBV28 with TRBJ2-6; D possibly corresponds to TRBD2 (5 bases). Germline V gives CDR1 MDHEN, CDR2 SYDVKM. The CDR3 loop spans 17 amino acids. V was pared by 6 bases and J by 1 base, with 16 bases between. CDR3 nucleotide sequence: TGTGCCAGCAGCGGAGGCAGGTACAGATCTGGGGCCAACGTCCTGACTTTC. Translated: CASSGGRYRSGANVLTF.

The V and J genes are TRBV7-3 and TRBJ1-1; D is unresolved. The CDR3 covers 14 residues. V dropped 5 bases and J dropped 5 bases, with 15 bases sitting between them. Germline V gives CDR1 SGHTA, CDR2 FQGTGA. This CDR3 reads CASSHSSSYTEAFF. The DNA of the CDR3 is TGTGCCAGCAGCCATTCGTCCAGTTATACTGAAGCTTTCTTT.

V gene TRBV11-3 combines with J gene TRBJ2-7; 7 nucleotides align to TRBD1. The CDR3 is 15 residues long. Germline CDR1 reads SGHNT; CDR2 reads YENEEA. V lost 2 bases to trimming and J lost 2 bases; unmatched junction nucleotides: 6. The DNA for the CDR3 is TGTGCCAGCAGCTTAAAACAAACAGGGGCCTACGAGCAGTACTTC. This gives the protein CASSLKQTGAYEQYF.

This clone was picked up a small number of times. This chain connects TRBV18 to TRBJ1-1; D possibly corresponds to TRBD1 (6 bases). Germline CDR1 is KGHSH and CDR2 is LQKENI. Trimming left V 3 bases short and J 5 bases short, with 7 bases between. The CDR3 length is 12 residues. CDR3 region: CASSPGATEAFF. CDR3 DNA sequence: TGTGCCAGCTCACCGGGGGCAACTGAAGCTTTCTTT.